This TCR beta chain was identified during a study of PD-1 blockade in classical Hodgkin lymphoma. Study-level findings and limits: Complete responders started with a diversity level that resembled newly diagnosed patients at baseline. By C4D1, CD4+ diversity increased significantly, especially in complete responders. Diminished baseline TCR diversity has been reported in newly diagnosed patients relative to healthy donors.

Concerning this clone: Its antigen is unidentified.

Sample time point: cycle 4 day 1 (C4D1), after more than 5 weeks of nivolumab. Brentuximab vedotin exposure varied, and every patient relapsed after autologous stem cell transplantation. Best responses included complete response and partial response; otherwise, the best response was progressive disease. Libraries were prepared by immunoSEQ multiplex PCR; TCRdb keeps only in-frame clonotypes and omits some of them. Here the sample spans about 49,000 clones, around 90% being singletons. The germline gives CDR1 MNHNS, CDR2 SASEGT. The CDR3 is made up of 16 amino acids. Trimming left V 1 base short and J 3 bases short, with 13 bases between.

Specimen: peripheral blood mononuclear cells (PBMCs), collected before the fourth cycle of nivolumab. This TCR came from a human donor with classical Hodgkin lymphoma. V and J are TRBV6-1 and TRBJ2-1; D unresolved. CDR3 in DNA: TGTGCCAGCAGTGAAGGACTGGCTGTAATCTACAATGAGCAGTTCTTC. It encodes CASSEGLAVIYNEQFF.